These 2 T cell receptor beta chains came from one sample sequenced in a study of blood T cell repertoires in COVID-19. The protocol was immunoSEQ multiplex PCR, while the TCRdb copy is restricted to in-frame clones and leaves out a portion. The sample has some 280,000 clones; 86% are singletons. Sequences were obtained from peripheral blood. The receptor source for this set is a woman younger than 45 with active or convalescent COVID-19.

This clone was recorded once. J is TRBJ1-3 and V is TRBV13; 10 nucleotides match TRBD1. V gave up 5 bases and J gave up 4 bases; unmatched junction bases: 11. Germline V gene data show CDR1 as PRHDT and CDR2 as FYEKMQ (reference sequence). This CDR3 is 17 amino acids long. The CDR3 spells CASSLLTGTGEGNTIYF. In DNA, the CDR3 is TGTGCCAGCAGCCTCTTGACCGGGACAGGGGAAGGAAACACCATATATTTT.

V usage is TRBV7-2 and J usage is TRBJ2-1, with 8 bases identical to TRBD2. V dropped 7 bases and J dropped 1; count of bases not matched to a gene: 9. The CDR3 runs 16 residues. CDR1 is SGHTA, CDR2 FQGNSA, per germline. The CDR3 DNA reads TGTGCCAGCAACTGGGGCGGGGGGTTTTCCTACAATGAGCAGTTCTTC. Amino acids: CASNWGGGFSYNEQFF.